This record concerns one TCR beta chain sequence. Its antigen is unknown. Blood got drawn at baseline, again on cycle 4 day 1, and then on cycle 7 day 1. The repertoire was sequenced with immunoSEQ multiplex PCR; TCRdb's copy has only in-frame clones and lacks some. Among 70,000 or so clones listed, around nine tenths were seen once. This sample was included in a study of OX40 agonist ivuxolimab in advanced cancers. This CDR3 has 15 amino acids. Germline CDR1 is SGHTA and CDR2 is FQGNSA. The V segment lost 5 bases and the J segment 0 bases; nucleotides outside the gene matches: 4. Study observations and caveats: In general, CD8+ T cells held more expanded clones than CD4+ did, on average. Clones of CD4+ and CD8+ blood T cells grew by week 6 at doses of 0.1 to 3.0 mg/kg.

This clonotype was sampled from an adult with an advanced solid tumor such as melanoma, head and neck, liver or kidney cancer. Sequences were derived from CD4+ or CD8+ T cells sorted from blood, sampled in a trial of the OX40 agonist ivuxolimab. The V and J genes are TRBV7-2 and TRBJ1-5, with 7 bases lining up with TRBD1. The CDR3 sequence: CASSPGQYSNQPQHF. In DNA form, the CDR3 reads TGTGCCAGCAGCCCGGGACAGTATAGCAATCAGCCCCAGCATTTT.